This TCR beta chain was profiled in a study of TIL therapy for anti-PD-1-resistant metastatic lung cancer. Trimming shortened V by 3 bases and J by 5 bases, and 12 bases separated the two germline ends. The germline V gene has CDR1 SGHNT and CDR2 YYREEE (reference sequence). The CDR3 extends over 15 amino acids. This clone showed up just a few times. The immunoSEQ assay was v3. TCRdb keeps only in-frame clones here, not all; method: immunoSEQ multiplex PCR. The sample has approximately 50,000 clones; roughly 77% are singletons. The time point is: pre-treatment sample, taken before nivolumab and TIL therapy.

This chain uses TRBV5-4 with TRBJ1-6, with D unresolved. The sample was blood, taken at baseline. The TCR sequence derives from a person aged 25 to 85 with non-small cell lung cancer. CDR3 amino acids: CASSSEGWDNSPLHF. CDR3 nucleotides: TGTGCCAGCAGCTCGGAAGGGTGGGATAATTCACCCCTCCACTTT. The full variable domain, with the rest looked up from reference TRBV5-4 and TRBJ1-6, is ETGVTQSPTHLIKTRGQQVTLRCSSQSGHNTVSWYQQALGQGPQFIFQYYREEENGRGNFPPRFSGLQFPNYSSELNVNALELDDSALYLCASSSEGWDNSPLHFGNGTRLTVT.